One sample yielded the 24 T cell receptor beta chains listed below, sequenced in a study of blood T cells in healthy people across ages. A second PCR of about 7 to 12 cycles used a sample-barcoded 5' primer and a J-beta primer mix. TCRdb fed the 5' RACE reads into MiXCR, producing one record per CDR3 protein. The sample has about 1 million distinct CDR3 sequences, more than 40% seen once. Sequencing was performed on blood. The receptors derive from a woman in her sixties in good health.

J is TRBJ2-1 and V is TRBV29-1, with 8 bases lining up with TRBD1. Germline CDR1 is SQVTM and CDR2 is ANQGSEA. The V segment lost 7 bases and the J segment 2 bases; nucleotides outside the gene matches: 4. This CDR3 region has 13 residues. DNA for the CDR3: TGCAGCGCCCAACAGGGGGCCTACAATGAGCAGTTCTTC. The encoded protein is CSAQQGAYNEQFF.

This chain links TRBV28 with TRBJ2-3; tentative D call: TRBD1 (7 bases). The CDR3 covers 15 residues. The V gene lost 2 bases and the J gene lost 11 bases, with 20 bases spanning the gap. The germline gives CDR1 MDHEN, CDR2 SYDVKM. CDR3 protein: CASSLGQGGRDEQYF. In DNA form, the CDR3 reads TGTGCCAGCAGTTTAGGGCAGGGGGGACGAGATGAGCAGTATTTT. Combining the CDR3 with reference TRBV28 and TRBJ2-3 gives the whole variable domain DVKVTQSSRYLVKRTGEKVFLECVQDMDHENMFWYRQDPGLGLRLIYFSYDVKMKEKGDIPEGYSVSREKKERFSLILESASTNQTSMYLCASSLGQGGRDEQYFGPGTRLTVL.

The chain has TRBV24-1 and TRBJ2-5; D is undetermined. The end of the DNA aligns better with TRBJ2-7, so the J call may be wrong. The germline CDR1 and CDR2 sequences are KGHDR and SFDVKD. The CDR3 loop spans 12 amino acids. CDR3 nucleotides: TGTGCCACCAGTGACAATACCTACGAGCAGTACTTC. It yields the protein CATSDNTYEQYF.

V gene TRBV20-1 combines with J gene TRBJ2-1; 9 positions match TRBD2. The CDR3 contains 16 residues. Germline values: CDR1 DFQATT, CDR2 SNEGSKA (reference sequence). Unmatched junction bases numbered 12, after V lost 6 bases and J lost 3 bases. In DNA, the CDR3 is TGCAGTGCCCAACATAGCGGGAGCGGCTTCTACAATGAGCAGTTCTTC. The encoded protein is CSAQHSGSGFYNEQFF.

V gene TRBV2 combines with J gene TRBJ2-3; tentatively, D is TRBD1 (6 bases). Germline V gene data show CDR1 as SNHLY and CDR2 as FYNNEI. The ends were cut back, 4 bases at V and 4 bases at J, with 12 bases in the middle. There are 14 residues in the CDR3. In DNA, the CDR3 is TGTGCCAGCAGTGCACTACACAGGGCAGATACGCAGTATTTT. It translates to CASSALHRADTQYF.

V usage is TRBV4-1 and J usage is TRBJ2-5; a weak D match, TRBD2 (5 bases). V lost 5 bases to trimming and J lost 3 bases, with 13 bases between them. Germline CDR1 is MGHRA and CDR2 is YSYEKL. The CDR3 has 14 amino acids. The CDR3 sequence is CASSVTPGEETQYF. The CDR3 DNA follows: TGCGCCAGCAGCGTCACACCCGGGGAAGAGACCCAGTACTTC.

The chain uses TRBV10-3 and TRBJ2-7; possibly TRBD1 or TRBD2 for D (6 bases each). The CDR3 sequence is 15 residues long. The V end lost 8 bases, the J end lost 2 bases, and 19 bases lay between the germline ends. The germline V gene has CDR1 ENHRY and CDR2 SYGVKD. The CDR3 nucleotides read TGTGCCATCGGAGGCAGGGGCGGGATGGCCTACGAGCAGTACTTC. Translating gives CAIGGRGGMAYEQYF.

As to this clonotype: One end of the junction does not line up with germline, which may come from a read error. The chain carries TRBV6-5 and TRBJ2-5, with 7 bases fitting TRBD1. The CDR3 runs to 13 residues. CDR1 MNHEY and CDR2 SVGAGI come from the germline V gene. The CDR3 region has the DNA TGTGCCGGCAGTGACGACAGGGAAGAGACCCAGTACTTC. Translated: CAGSDDREETQYF.

The chain combines TRBV27 with TRBJ2-1, with TRBD2 identical over 11 bases. With 5 bases clipped from V and 7 bases from J, the junction kept 10 bases outside the gene matches. Looked up from germline, CDR1 is MNHEY and CDR2 is SMNVEV (reference sequence). CDR3 length: 16 residues. CDR3 sequence: CASSRAGVAGGNEQFF. CDR3 nucleotides: TGTGCCAGCAGTCGGGCGGGGGTAGCGGGAGGGAATGAGCAGTTCTTC.

In its sample, this clonotype was seen a few times. The genes are TRBV6-5 and TRBJ2-7; possible D gene TRBD1, 6 bases. Germline V gives CDR1 MNHEY, CDR2 SVGAGI. V was pared by 6 bases and J by 6 bases, with 15 bases between. The CDR3 extends over 13 amino acids. The DNA for the CDR3 is TGTGCCAGCAGCCCAAACAGGGATGGCGAGCAGTACTTC. Its protein product is CASSPNRDGEQYF.

This sequence joins TRBV6-1 and TRBJ1-6, with D unclear. The germline CDR1 and CDR2 sequences are MNHNS and SASEGT. The CDR3 is 13 residues long. Between the trimmed V and J ends, which lost 6 bases and 7 bases, there was a span of 10 bases. CDR3 residues: CASRQERNSPLHF. The DNA for the CDR3 is TGTGCCAGCAGGCAGGAGCGCAATTCACCCCTCCACTTT.

This clonotype was detected only a few times. The V and J genes are TRBV29-1 and TRBJ2-1; TRBD1 matches at 11 bases. J gave up 0 bases and V 4 bases, and 8 bases lay outside the gene matches. CDR1 and CDR2 (germline): SQVTM, ANQGSEA. CDR3 length: 17 residues. The chain's CDR3 is CSVAGTGGRSSYNEQFF. The CDR3 nucleotides are TGCAGCGTTGCCGGGACAGGGGGACGCAGCTCCTACAATGAGCAGTTCTTC.

This clonotype came up a few times. The chain carries TRBV7-9 and TRBJ2-1; D unclear. Germline values: CDR1 SEHNR, CDR2 FQNEAQ (reference sequence). The length of the CDR3 is 12 residues. V lost 5 bases to trimming and J lost 5 bases, with 7 bases between them. In DNA, the CDR3 is TGTGCCAGCAGCGGGGTTCACAATGAGCAGTTCTTC. Its translation: CASSGVHNEQFF.

The chain links TRBV12-3 or TRBV12-4 to TRBJ2-1; 10 bases map to TRBD2. V lost 1 base, J lost 6 bases, and 12 bases stayed unmatched. This CDR3 spans 18 amino acids. CDR3 sequence (DNA): TGTGCCAGCAGTTTAGTTCTGACTAGCGGGCTCTCAGGCAATGAGCAGTTCTTC. Protein sequence: CASSLVLTSGLSGNEQFF.

In this sample, this clonotype turned up many times. The chain is built from TRBV6-5 and TRBJ2-1; D remains ambiguous. Deletions cut 3 bases from V and 9 bases from J, with 12 bases between. Germline CDR1 MNHEY, CDR2 SVGAGI. The CDR3 is 13 residues long. The CDR3 loop is CASSYGRWGEQFF. The CDR3 bases are TGTGCCAGCAGTTATGGGCGGTGGGGTGAGCAGTTCTTC.

The V and J genes are TRBV9 and TRBJ2-1, with 11 bases identical to TRBD2. The DNA end is more similar to TRBJ2-7, so the J call may be wrong. Germline values: CDR1 SGDLS, CDR2 YYNGEE. The CDR3 consists of 19 residues. This chain's CDR3 is CASSVGGLAGGLAYNEQYF. The CDR3, as DNA: TGTGCCAGCAGCGTAGGAGGTCTAGCGGGAGGTCTTGCCTACAATGAGCAGTACTTC.

This clonotype was detected a few times. The chain links TRBV10-3 to TRBJ1-2; the D is unclear. V was pared by 8 bases and J by 9 bases, with 7 bases between. The CDR3 length is 9 residues. Germline values: CDR1 ENHRY, CDR2 SYGVKD. The CDR3: CAIRACYTF. In DNA, the CDR3 is TGTGCCATCCGTGCATGCTACACCTTC.

The rearrangement joins TRBV27 to TRBJ1-2, with no clear D. From germline, CDR1 is MNHEY and CDR2 SMNVEV (reference sequence). The V gene lost 7 bases and the J gene lost 6 bases, with 12 bases spanning the gap. The CDR3 loop spans 12 amino acids. The CDR3 is CASMTGRDGYTF. The CDR3 nucleotides read TGTGCCAGCATGACTGGGCGGGATGGCTACACCTTC.

The rearrangement joins TRBV5-1 to TRBJ1-5; D is perhaps TRBD1 (6 bases). There are 17 residues in the CDR3. V gave up 3 bases and J gave up 1 base, with 17 bases separating them. Germline CDR1 and CDR2: SGHRS and YFSETQ. As DNA, the CDR3 is TGCGCCAGCAGCTCCACCCGGGGGCAGGGCAGCAATCAGCCCCAGCATTTT. Encoded protein: CASSSTRGQGSNQPQHF.

Points on this clonotype: One end of the junction varies from germline; a read error may be responsible. The chain couples TRBV20-1 to TRBJ2-1; no clear D gene. This CDR3 is built from 13 residues. CDR1 and CDR2 from the germline V gene are DFQATT and SNEGSKA (reference sequence). As DNA, the CDR3 is TGCAGTGCCACGGATGTCTCCGACAATGAGCAGTTCTTC. Translation: CSATDVSDNEQFF.

The V gene is TRBV27, the J gene TRBJ2-1, with D tentatively TRBD2 (6 bases). The CDR3 runs 17 residues. From germline, CDR1 is MNHEY and CDR2 SMNVEV (reference sequence). Trimming stripped 4 bases from V and 0 bases from J, with 16 bases between. Here the CDR3 DNA reads TGTGCCAGCAGTTCCTTTCCCGGGACTGGCTCCTACAATGAGCAGTTCTTC. It translates to CASSSFPGTGSYNEQFF.

The table lists this clonotype with a few counts. The chain combines TRBV5-1 with TRBJ2-1; 7 bases match TRBD2. Germline CDR1 reads SGHRS; CDR2 reads YFSETQ. The junction had 9 bases not matched to a gene; V was cut back by 4 bases and J by 5 bases. The CDR3 runs to 15 residues. Here the CDR3 DNA reads TGCGCCAGCAGCCCCCAAGTTACTAGCGACAATGAGCAGTTCTTC. This codes for CASSPQVTSDNEQFF.

DNA for the CDR3: TGTGCCAGCAGCTTTAGTGTTGTCACAGATACGCAGTATTTT. Its protein is CASSFSVVTDTQYF. The chain has TRBV7-2 and TRBJ2-3; no clear D. The V gene's germline CDR1 is SGHTA and CDR2 FQGNSA. The CDR3 is made up of 14 amino acids. Between the trimmed V and J ends, which lost 3 bases and 2 bases, there was a span of 9 bases.

The chain joins TRBV7-8 to TRBJ1-4; TRBD1 is a possible D gene (6 bases). CDR1 and CDR2 from the germline V gene are SGHVS and FQNEAQ. This CDR3 has 17 residues. The V end was cut by 4 bases, the J end by 4 bases, with 19 bases between. The CDR3 protein is CASSSLITGGHNEKLFF. The CDR3 DNA reads TGTGCCAGCAGCTCCCTCATTACGGGGGGACATAATGAAAAACTGTTTTTT. Together with reference TRBV7-8 and TRBJ1-4, the CDR3 gives the full variable domain: GAGVSQSPRYKVAKRGQDVALRCDPISGHVSLFWYQQALGQGPEFLTYFQNEAQLDKSGLPSDRFFAERPEGSVSTLKIQRTQQEDSAVYLCASSSLITGGHNEKLFFGSGTQLSVL.